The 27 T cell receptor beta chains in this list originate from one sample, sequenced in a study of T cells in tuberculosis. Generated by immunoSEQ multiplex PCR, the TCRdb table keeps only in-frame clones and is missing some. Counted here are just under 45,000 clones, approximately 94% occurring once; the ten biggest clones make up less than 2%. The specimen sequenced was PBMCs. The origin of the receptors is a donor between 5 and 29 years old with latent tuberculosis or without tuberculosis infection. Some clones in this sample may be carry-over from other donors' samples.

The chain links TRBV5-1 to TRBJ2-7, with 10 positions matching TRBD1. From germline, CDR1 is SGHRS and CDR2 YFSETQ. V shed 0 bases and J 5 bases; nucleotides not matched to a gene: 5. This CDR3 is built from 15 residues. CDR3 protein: CASSLEGTGVNEQYF. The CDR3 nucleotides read TGCGCCAGCAGCTTGGAGGGGACAGGGGTCAACGAGCAGTACTTC.

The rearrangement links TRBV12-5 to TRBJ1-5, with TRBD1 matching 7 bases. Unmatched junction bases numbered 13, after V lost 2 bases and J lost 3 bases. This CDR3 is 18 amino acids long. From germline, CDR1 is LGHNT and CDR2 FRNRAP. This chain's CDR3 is CASGLPRTGTANNQPQHF. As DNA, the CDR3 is TGTGCTAGTGGTTTGCCACGAACCGGGACAGCGAACAATCAGCCCCAGCATTTT.

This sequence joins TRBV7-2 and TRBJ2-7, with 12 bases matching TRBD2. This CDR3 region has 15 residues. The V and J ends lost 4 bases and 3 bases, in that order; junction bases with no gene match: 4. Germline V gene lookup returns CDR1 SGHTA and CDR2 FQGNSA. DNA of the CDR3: TGTGCCAGCAGCTCCCCGGGACTAGCGGGCTACGAGCAGTACTTC. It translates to CASSSPGLAGYEQYF.

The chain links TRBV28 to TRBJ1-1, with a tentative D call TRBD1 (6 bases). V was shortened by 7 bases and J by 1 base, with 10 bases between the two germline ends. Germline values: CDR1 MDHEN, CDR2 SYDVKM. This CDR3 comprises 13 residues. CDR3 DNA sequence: TGTGCCAGCATCCTGACAGGGAACACTGAAGCTTTCTTT. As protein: CASILTGNTEAFF.

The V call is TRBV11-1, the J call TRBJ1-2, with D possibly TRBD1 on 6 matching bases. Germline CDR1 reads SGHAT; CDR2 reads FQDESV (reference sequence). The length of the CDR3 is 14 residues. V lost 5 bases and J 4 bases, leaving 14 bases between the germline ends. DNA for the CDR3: TGTGCCAGCAGCCCAAGCAGGGGTGGCTATGGCTACACCTTC. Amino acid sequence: CASSPSRGGYGYTF. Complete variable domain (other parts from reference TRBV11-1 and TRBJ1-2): EAEVAQSPRYKITEKSQAVAFWCDPISGHATLYWYRQILGQGPELLVQFQDESVVDDSQLPKDRFSAERLKGVDSTLKIQPAELGDSAMYLCASSPSRGGYGYTFGSGTRLTVV.

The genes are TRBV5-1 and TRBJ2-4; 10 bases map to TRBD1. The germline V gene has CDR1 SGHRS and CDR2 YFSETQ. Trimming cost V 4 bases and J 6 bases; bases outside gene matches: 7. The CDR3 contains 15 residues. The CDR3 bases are TGCGCCAGCAGCCCCCCCGGACAGGGGGTAAACATTCAGTACTTC. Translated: CASSPPGQGVNIQYF.

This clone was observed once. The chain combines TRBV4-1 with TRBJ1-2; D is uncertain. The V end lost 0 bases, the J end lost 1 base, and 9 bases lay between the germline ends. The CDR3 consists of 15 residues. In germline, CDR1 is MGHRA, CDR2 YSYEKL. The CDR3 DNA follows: TGCGCCAGCAGCCAAGAGTCAGATCTTAACTATGGCTACACCTTC. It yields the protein CASSQESDLNYGYTF.

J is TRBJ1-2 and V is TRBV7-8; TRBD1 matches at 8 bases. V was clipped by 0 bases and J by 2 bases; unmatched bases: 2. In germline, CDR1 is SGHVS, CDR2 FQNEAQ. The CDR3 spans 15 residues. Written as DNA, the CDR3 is TGTGCCAGCAGCTTAGCTAGGACAGGGAACTATGGCTACACCTTC. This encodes CASSLARTGNYGYTF.

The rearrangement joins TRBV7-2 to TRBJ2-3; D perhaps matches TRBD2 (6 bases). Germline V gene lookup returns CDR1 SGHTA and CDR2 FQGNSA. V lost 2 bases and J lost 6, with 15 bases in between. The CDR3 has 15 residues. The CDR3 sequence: CASSLSGFLVDTQYF. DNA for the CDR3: TGTGCCAGCAGCTTAAGCGGGTTTTTGGTCGATACGCAGTATTTT.

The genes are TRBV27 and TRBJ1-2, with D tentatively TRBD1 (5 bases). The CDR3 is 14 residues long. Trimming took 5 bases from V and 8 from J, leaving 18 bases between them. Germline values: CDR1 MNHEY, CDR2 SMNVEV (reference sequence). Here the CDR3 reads CASSQPDRGGGYTF. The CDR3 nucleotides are TGTGCCAGCAGTCAACCAGATAGGGGCGGAGGCTACACCTTC.

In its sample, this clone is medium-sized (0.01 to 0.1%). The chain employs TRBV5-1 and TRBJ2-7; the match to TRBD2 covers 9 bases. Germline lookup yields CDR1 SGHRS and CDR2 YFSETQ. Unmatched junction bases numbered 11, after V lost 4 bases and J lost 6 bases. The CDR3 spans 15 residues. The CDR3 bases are TGCGCCAGCAGCCCTACCGTAGCGGGAGAGGGCGAGCAGTACTTC. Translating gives CASSPTVAGEGEQYF.

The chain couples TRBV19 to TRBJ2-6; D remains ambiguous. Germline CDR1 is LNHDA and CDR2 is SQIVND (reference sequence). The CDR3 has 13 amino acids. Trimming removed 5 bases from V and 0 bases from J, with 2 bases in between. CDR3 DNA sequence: TGTGCCAGTAGTCTCTCTGGGGCCAACGTCCTGACTTTC. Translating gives CASSLSGANVLTF.

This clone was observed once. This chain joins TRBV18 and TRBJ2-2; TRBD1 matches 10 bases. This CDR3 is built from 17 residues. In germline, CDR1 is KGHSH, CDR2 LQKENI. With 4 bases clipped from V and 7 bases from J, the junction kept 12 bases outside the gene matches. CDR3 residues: CASSRPPGQGTNGELFF. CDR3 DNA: TGTGCCAGCTCACGGCCTCCGGGACAGGGGACCAACGGGGAGCTGTTTTTT.

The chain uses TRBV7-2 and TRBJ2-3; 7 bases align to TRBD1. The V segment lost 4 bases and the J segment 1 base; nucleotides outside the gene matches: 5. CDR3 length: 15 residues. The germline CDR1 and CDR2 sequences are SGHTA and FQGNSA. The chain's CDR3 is CASSSDREGTDTQYF. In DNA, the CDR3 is TGTGCCAGCAGCTCCGACAGGGAAGGCACAGATACGCAGTATTTT.

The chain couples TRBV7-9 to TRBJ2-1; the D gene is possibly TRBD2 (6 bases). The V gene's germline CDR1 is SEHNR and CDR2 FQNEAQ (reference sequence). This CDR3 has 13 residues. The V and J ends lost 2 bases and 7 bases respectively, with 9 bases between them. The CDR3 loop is CASSLRGGNEQFF. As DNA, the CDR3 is TGTGCCAGCAGCTTACGGGGAGGAAATGAGCAGTTCTTC.

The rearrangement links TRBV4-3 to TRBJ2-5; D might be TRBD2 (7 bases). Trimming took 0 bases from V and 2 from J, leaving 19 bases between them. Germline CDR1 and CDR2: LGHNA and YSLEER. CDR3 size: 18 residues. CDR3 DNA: TGCGCCAGCAGCCAAGATCTTGGCCGGGGGGCGCGTCAAGAGACCCAGTACTTC. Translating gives CASSQDLGRGARQETQYF.

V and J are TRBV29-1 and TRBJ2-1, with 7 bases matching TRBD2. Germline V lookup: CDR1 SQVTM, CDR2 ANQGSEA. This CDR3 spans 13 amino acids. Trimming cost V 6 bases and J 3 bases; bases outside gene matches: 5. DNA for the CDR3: TGCAGCGTGACCGGGACTAACTACAATGAGCAGTTCTTC. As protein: CSVTGTNYNEQFF.

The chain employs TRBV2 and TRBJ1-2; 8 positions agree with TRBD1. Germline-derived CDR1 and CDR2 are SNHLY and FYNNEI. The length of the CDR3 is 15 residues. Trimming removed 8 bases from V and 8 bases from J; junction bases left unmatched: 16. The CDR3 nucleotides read TGTGCCAGCGAACGAGGGCAGGGGGCTAGAGAAGGCTACACCTTC. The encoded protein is CASERGQGAREGYTF.

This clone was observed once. CDR3 in DNA: TGCGCCAGCAGCTTGGGGAACACAGGGGGCGCATCCTACGAGCAGTACTTC. Protein sequence: CASSLGNTGGASYEQYF. The chain uses TRBV5-1 and TRBJ2-7; 9 positions agree with TRBD1. Trimming removed 0 bases from V and 1 base from J; junction bases left unmatched: 8. Germline V gene sequence: CDR1 SGHRS, CDR2 YFSETQ. This CDR3 is built from 17 residues.

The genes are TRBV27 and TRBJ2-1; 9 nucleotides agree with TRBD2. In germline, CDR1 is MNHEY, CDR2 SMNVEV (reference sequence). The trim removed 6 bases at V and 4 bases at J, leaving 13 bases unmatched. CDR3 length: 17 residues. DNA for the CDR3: TGTGCCAGCAGCGGAAATAGCGGGAGAGCAGGTTACAATGAGCAGTTCTTC. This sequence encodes CASSGNSGRAGYNEQFF.

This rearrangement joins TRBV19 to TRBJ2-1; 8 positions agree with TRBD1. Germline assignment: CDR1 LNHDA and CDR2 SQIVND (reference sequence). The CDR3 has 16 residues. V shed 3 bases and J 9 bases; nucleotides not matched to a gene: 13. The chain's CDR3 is CASSIGPGGNRGEQFF. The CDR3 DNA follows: TGTGCCAGTAGTATTGGGCCAGGGGGCAACCGGGGTGAGCAGTTCTTC.

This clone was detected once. The CDR3: CAWSVRDRELRGYTF. The DNA for the CDR3 is TGTGCCTGGAGTGTCCGGGACAGGGAGCTTCGGGGCTACACCTTC. The chain has TRBV30 and TRBJ1-2; 9 nucleotides match TRBD1. CDR1 GTSNPN and CDR2 SVGIG come from the germline V gene (reference sequence). V trimming: 0 bases; J trimming: 8 bases; junction bases outside the gene matches: 10. This CDR3 has 15 amino acids.

This chain's CDR3 is CAATYRSGNTIYF. Written as DNA, the CDR3 is TGTGCCGCCACCTACCGCTCTGGAAACACCATATATTTT. This rearrangement joins TRBV6-1 to TRBJ1-3; D call uncertain. CDR3 size: 13 residues. Germline V gene lookup returns CDR1 MNHNS and CDR2 SASEGT. The ends were cut back, 11 bases at V and 0 bases at J, with 11 bases in the middle.

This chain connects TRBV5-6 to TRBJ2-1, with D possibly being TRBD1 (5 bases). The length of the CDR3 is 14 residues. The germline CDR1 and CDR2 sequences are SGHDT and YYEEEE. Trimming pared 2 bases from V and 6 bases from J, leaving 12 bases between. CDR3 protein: CASSFIGQTNEQFF. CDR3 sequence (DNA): TGTGCCAGCAGCTTTATCGGACAAACCAATGAGCAGTTCTTC. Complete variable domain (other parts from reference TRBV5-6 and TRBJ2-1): DAGVTQSPTHLIKTRGQQVTLRCSPKSGHDTVSWYQQALGQGPQFIFQYYEEEERQRGNFPDRFSGHQFPNYSSELNVNALLLGDSALYLCASSFIGQTNEQFFGPGTRLTVL.

The CDR3 DNA reads TGTGCCAGTAGCGCTCTGTCGACAGCGGGATCCTATTACGAGCAGTACTTC. This codes for CASSALSTAGSYYEQYF. The chain recombines TRBV19 with TRBJ2-7; 7 bases fit TRBD2. V shed 6 bases, J shed 4 bases, and the junction held 18 bases outside the gene matches. Germline loops: CDR1 LNHDA, CDR2 SQIVND (reference sequence). The CDR3 has 17 amino acids.

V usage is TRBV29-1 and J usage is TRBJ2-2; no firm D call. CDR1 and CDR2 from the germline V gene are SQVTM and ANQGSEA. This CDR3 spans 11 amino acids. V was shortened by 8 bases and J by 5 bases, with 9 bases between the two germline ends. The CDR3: CSFLRTGELFF. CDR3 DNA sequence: TGCAGCTTTCTACGAACCGGGGAGCTGTTTTTT.

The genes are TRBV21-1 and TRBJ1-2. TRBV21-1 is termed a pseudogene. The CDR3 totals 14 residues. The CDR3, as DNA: TGTGCCAGCAGCAAAGACGGGGGTAGCTATGGCTACACCTTC. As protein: CASSKDGGSYGYTF.